The present entry profiles one TCR beta chain with its context. Its antigen is not identified. Primers: 60 Vbeta forward and 13 Jbeta reverse. The protocol was immunoSEQ multiplex PCR, while the TCRdb copy is restricted to in-frame clones and leaves out a portion. The data show roughly 80,000 clones, with roughly 75% seen just once and around 7% held by the top ten. This sample was taken from a study of cytomegalovirus exposure and HLA in healthy donors. Study-wide results and limits: In a later analysis, 15,000 to 20,000 TCR beta sequences were associated with HLA alleles at 0.05 false discovery rate. Within an earlier analysis, most TCR beta V segments proved productive either about 90% or about 30% of the time. An ancestry cluster, one associated with Asian ancestry, reportedly showed fewer N-insertions than the approximately 650-donor mean in a later analysis.

Germline V gene sequence: CDR1 SGHVS, CDR2 FNYEAQ. This CDR3 is 17 amino acids long. The specimen sequenced was PBMCs. This receptor was identified in a woman aged 35 to 49 in good health and CMV-seronegative. V is TRBV7-6 and J is TRBJ2-5; the match to TRBD1 covers 10 bases. The J call may be incorrect, as the DNA end agrees better with TRBJ2-7. This CDR3 is CASSLGDRGRGSYEQYF. The CDR3 nucleotides read TGTGCCAGCAGCTTGGGGGACAGGGGACGAGGGTCCTACGAGCAGTACTTC.